Listed below are T cell receptor beta chains from one sample, sequenced in a study of OX40 agonist ivuxolimab in advanced cancers. Data came from immunoSEQ multiplex PCR; TCRdb stores just in-frame clones and leaves some out. The repertoire holds 70,000 or so clones, around four fifths seen once, with around 2% in the top ten. The specimen was CD4+ or CD8+ T cells sorted from blood, collected in a trial of the OX40 agonist ivuxolimab. Receptors were obtained from an adult with an advanced solid tumor such as melanoma, head and neck, liver or kidney cancer. CDR3s include the opening cysteine and the closing phenylalanine or tryptophan. Fields, in order: CDR3 DNA, CDR3 protein, J gene, V gene, clone size, D gene. D genes are given only for firm matches. Clone size is not always given. Where it is, it says once, few, many or a class for expanded clones.

cdr3_nt: TGCGCCAGCAGCTTTGACGGGGGCGTGGGACAGCCCCAGCATTTT
cdr3_aa: CASSFDGGVGQPQHF
j_call: TRBJ1-5
v_call: TRBV5-1
clone_size: few
d_call: .

cdr3_nt: TGTGCCAGCAGCAAAGGGGAACTAGCGGGACCCTACGAGCAGTACTTC
cdr3_aa: CASSKGELAGPYEQYF
j_call: TRBJ2-7
v_call: TRBV21-1
clone_size: .
d_call: .

cdr3_nt: TGTGCCACCAGCAGACCCTTAGGACTAGCGGGAGACGGTGAGCAGTTCTTC
cdr3_aa: CATSRPLGLAGDGEQFF
j_call: TRBJ2-1
v_call: TRBV15
clone_size: .
d_call: TRBD2

cdr3_nt: TGTGCCAGCAGCCCCCCCTCAGGGCTAGACAATGAGCAGTTCTTC
cdr3_aa: CASSPPSGLDNEQFF
j_call: TRBJ2-1
v_call: TRBV7-8
clone_size: .
d_call: .

cdr3_nt: TGTGCCAGTAGTATAGATCCCCGTAGGACTAATGAAAAACTGTTTTTT
cdr3_aa: CASSIDPRRTNEKLFF
j_call: TRBJ1-4
v_call: TRBV19
clone_size: .
d_call: .

cdr3_nt: TGTGCCAGCAGTGAACAGGGTTTATCCTACGAGCAGTACTTC
cdr3_aa: CASSEQGLSYEQYF
j_call: TRBJ2-7
v_call: TRBV6-1
clone_size: .
d_call: .

cdr3_nt: TGTGCCAGCAGCAACGGGATGGGTGAGCAGTTCTTC
cdr3_aa: CASSNGMGEQFF
j_call: TRBJ2-1
v_call: TRBV5-6
clone_size: .
d_call: .

cdr3_nt: TGTGCCAGCAGCCGCCTAGAAATCACAGATACGCAGTATTTT
cdr3_aa: CASSRLEITDTQYF
j_call: TRBJ2-3
v_call: TRBV9
clone_size: .
d_call: .

cdr3_nt: TGTGCCAGTAGTGTTTCTGGGCCCTATCAGCCCCAGCATTTT
cdr3_aa: CASSVSGPYQPQHF
j_call: TRBJ1-5
v_call: TRBV19
clone_size: .
d_call: .

cdr3_nt: TGTGCCACCAGCAGAGGTTTCCGGGAATCCTACGAGCAGTACTTC
cdr3_aa: CATSRGFRESYEQYF
j_call: TRBJ2-7
v_call: TRBV15
clone_size: .
d_call: .

cdr3_nt: TGCGCCAGCAGCGTTGGGGGGGCGTCTAACTATGGCTACACCTTC
cdr3_aa: CASSVGGASNYGYTF
j_call: TRBJ1-2
v_call: TRBV5-1
clone_size: .
d_call: .

cdr3_nt: TGTGCCAGCAGCCCCAACCCAGTTGGAAACACCATATATTTT
cdr3_aa: CASSPNPVGNTIYF
j_call: TRBJ1-3
v_call: TRBV7-2
clone_size: once
d_call: .

cdr3_nt: TGTGCCAGCAGTTTAAGGGGCGAGGTTCCTGGAAACACCATATATTTT
cdr3_aa: CASSLRGEVPGNTIYF
j_call: TRBJ1-3
v_call: TRBV27
clone_size: .
d_call: .

cdr3_nt: TGCAGCGTTACTCAGGGGGTTGGAGAAAAACTGTTTTTT
cdr3_aa: CSVTQGVGEKLFF
j_call: TRBJ1-4
v_call: TRBV29-1
clone_size: .
d_call: TRBD1

cdr3_nt: TGTGCCAGCAGTTTACTGGGGGGCAGGTCCTACGAGCAGTACTTC
cdr3_aa: CASSLLGGRSYEQYF
j_call: TRBJ2-7
v_call: TRBV28
clone_size: .
d_call: .

cdr3_nt: TGTGCCAGCAGCCAAGCGGGCAGGGATAATGAAAAACTGTTTTTT
cdr3_aa: CASSQAGRDNEKLFF
j_call: TRBJ1-4
v_call: TRBV4-2
clone_size: few
d_call: .

cdr3_nt: TGTGCCAGCAGGGGGGGTAGGGGCTACACCTTC
cdr3_aa: CASRGGRGYTF
j_call: TRBJ1-2
v_call: TRBV2
clone_size: .
d_call: .

cdr3_nt: TGCAGCGCCAGGACAGGGGGGCTCACTGAAGCTTTCTTT
cdr3_aa: CSARTGGLTEAFF
j_call: TRBJ1-1
v_call: TRBV29-1
clone_size: few
d_call: TRBD1

cdr3_nt: TGTGCCAGCAGCTTACAGGGTCAAAGGAATTCACCCCTCCACTTT
cdr3_aa: CASSLQGQRNSPLHF
j_call: TRBJ1-6
v_call: TRBV7-9
clone_size: .
d_call: .

cdr3_nt: TGTGCCAGCTCACCACCTTCCAGGGGCAATGAAAAACTGTTTTTT
cdr3_aa: CASSPPSRGNEKLFF
j_call: TRBJ1-4
v_call: TRBV18
clone_size: .
d_call: .

cdr3_nt: TGTGCCTGGTCGGTGGGGAGCTCCTATAATTCACCCCTCCACTTT
cdr3_aa: CAWSVGSSYNSPLHF
j_call: TRBJ1-6
v_call: TRBV30
clone_size: once
d_call: .

cdr3_nt: TGTGCCAGCAGCTTAACGCCCCAAGAGACCCAGTACTTC
cdr3_aa: CASSLTPQETQYF
j_call: TRBJ2-5
v_call: TRBV7-2
clone_size: .
d_call: .

cdr3_nt: TGTGCCAGCAGCCAAGTTGCCCAGGGGAGTAGCAATCAGCCCCAGCATTTT
cdr3_aa: CASSQVAQGSSNQPQHF
j_call: TRBJ1-5
v_call: TRBV14
clone_size: .
d_call: .

cdr3_nt: TGTGCCAGCTCACCCGACAAGGGAAACACCATATATTTT
cdr3_aa: CASSPDKGNTIYF
j_call: TRBJ1-3
v_call: TRBV18
clone_size: .
d_call: .

cdr3_nt: TGTGCCAGCAGAACAGGGGGCGCGAACACCGGGGAGCTGTTTTTT
cdr3_aa: CASRTGGANTGELFF
j_call: TRBJ2-2
v_call: TRBV27
clone_size: few
d_call: TRBD1

cdr3_nt: TGTGCCAGCAGTGAAGGTCAGGGGTCCACCGGGGAGCTGTTTTTT
cdr3_aa: CASSEGQGSTGELFF
j_call: TRBJ2-2
v_call: TRBV2
clone_size: .
d_call: .

cdr3_nt: TGTGCCAGCAGCCCGCAACCGGGGGGAAATGAGCAGTTCTTC
cdr3_aa: CASSPQPGGNEQFF
j_call: TRBJ2-1
v_call: TRBV11-2
clone_size: .
d_call: TRBD2

cdr3_nt: TGTGCCACCAGCGGGGGACGGTTCGTGGGGGACAATGAGCAGTTCTTC
cdr3_aa: CATSGGRFVGDNEQFF
j_call: TRBJ2-1
v_call: TRBV15
clone_size: once
d_call: .

cdr3_nt: TGTGCCAGCAGACTCCAAGACAGGGGAGGCACTGAAGCTTTCTTT
cdr3_aa: CASRLQDRGGTEAFF
j_call: TRBJ1-1
v_call: TRBV28
clone_size: .
d_call: TRBD1

cdr3_nt: TGTGCCAGCAGTTCCCCTAGCGGGAGTAACATTCAGTACTTC
cdr3_aa: CASSSPSGSNIQYF
j_call: TRBJ2-4
v_call: TRBV27
clone_size: .
d_call: TRBD2

cdr3_nt: TGCGCCAGCAGCTTGGACCTCACTGAAGCTTTCTTT
cdr3_aa: CASSLDLTEAFF
j_call: TRBJ1-1
v_call: TRBV5-1
clone_size: .
d_call: .

cdr3_nt: TGTGCCAGCAGTTTGACAGGGTTATCTGGAAACACCATATATTTT
cdr3_aa: CASSLTGLSGNTIYF
j_call: TRBJ1-3
v_call: TRBV27
clone_size: .
d_call: TRBD1

cdr3_nt: TGTGCCAGCAGCGCCCAGATCCTTACAGTCGGGGGCTACACCTTC
cdr3_aa: CASSAQILTVGGYTF
j_call: TRBJ1-2
v_call: TRBV7-8
clone_size: .
d_call: .

cdr3_nt: TGCGCCAGCAGCTCAGGGACAGATAGCAATCAGCCCCAGCATTTT
cdr3_aa: CASSSGTDSNQPQHF
j_call: TRBJ1-5
v_call: TRBV5-1
clone_size: .
d_call: TRBD1

cdr3_nt: TGTGCCAGCAGCTTTCGACAGAGACTCTATGGCTACACCTTC
cdr3_aa: CASSFRQRLYGYTF
j_call: TRBJ1-2
v_call: TRBV7-2
clone_size: few
d_call: .

cdr3_nt: TGTGCCAGTAGTATCGTTGGCGGGACCACTGAAGCTTTCTTT
cdr3_aa: CASSIVGGTTEAFF
j_call: TRBJ1-1
v_call: TRBV19
clone_size: .
d_call: .

cdr3_nt: TGTGCCAGCAGTGAAGGACTAGCCTCCTACAATGAGCAGTTCTTC
cdr3_aa: CASSEGLASYNEQFF
j_call: TRBJ2-1
v_call: TRBV6-1
clone_size: .
d_call: TRBD2

cdr3_nt: TGTGCCAGCGCTGGGGTCACATATCTTGCCGCACAAGAGACCCAGTACTTC
cdr3_aa: CASAGVTYLAAQETQYF
j_call: TRBJ2-5
v_call: TRBV7-7
clone_size: .
d_call: .

cdr3_nt: TGTGCCAGCAGCTTCGTTAGACAGCCCCAGCATTTT
cdr3_aa: CASSFVRQPQHF
j_call: TRBJ1-5
v_call: TRBV5-8
clone_size: few
d_call: .

cdr3_nt: TGTGCCAGCAGTTACTCGAAGGGAACGCCCCAGCATTTT
cdr3_aa: CASSYSKGTPQHF
j_call: TRBJ1-5
v_call: TRBV6-6
clone_size: .
d_call: .

cdr3_nt: TGTGCCAGCTCAGCAGGGGGCCCCAATCAGCCCCAGCATTTT
cdr3_aa: CASSAGGPNQPQHF
j_call: TRBJ1-5
v_call: TRBV18
clone_size: .
d_call: TRBD1

cdr3_nt: TGTGCCAGCAGTTACCTGGGGGCTAGCGGCACCACAGATACGCAGTATTTT
cdr3_aa: CASSYLGASGTTDTQYF
j_call: TRBJ2-3
v_call: TRBV28
clone_size: .
d_call: .

cdr3_nt: TGCGCCAGCAGCGGTGGACAGCCAGGGGCCACTGAAGCTTTCTTT
cdr3_aa: CASSGGQPGATEAFF
j_call: TRBJ1-1
v_call: TRBV5-1
clone_size: few
d_call: .

cdr3_nt: TGTGCCAGCAGTACCCGAGCGGAGCTTGGCTATGGCTACACCTTC
cdr3_aa: CASSTRAELGYGYTF
j_call: TRBJ1-2
v_call: TRBV27
clone_size: .
d_call: .

cdr3_nt: TGTGCCATCAGTGATGGAACAGGGGTAGCTTTCTTT
cdr3_aa: CAISDGTGVAFF
j_call: TRBJ1-1
v_call: TRBV10-3
clone_size: .
d_call: TRBD1

cdr3_nt: TGTGCCAGCACCGCCTCGACAGGGCAGAATCAGCCCCAGCATTTT
cdr3_aa: CASTASTGQNQPQHF
j_call: TRBJ1-5
v_call: TRBV6-6
clone_size: .
d_call: TRBD1

cdr3_nt: TGTGCCAGCAGTCGAACCGGACACAGGAACGCTGAAGCTTTCTTT
cdr3_aa: CASSRTGHRNAEAFF
j_call: TRBJ1-1
v_call: TRBV2
clone_size: .
d_call: .

cdr3_nt: TGCGCCAGCAGCCGCCCGGACAGGAATGAAAAACTGTTTTTT
cdr3_aa: CASSRPDRNEKLFF
j_call: TRBJ1-4
v_call: TRBV4-1
clone_size: .
d_call: TRBD1

cdr3_nt: TGTGCCAGCAGTTTGGGCAAGAGCACAGATACGCAGTATTTT
cdr3_aa: CASSLGKSTDTQYF
j_call: TRBJ2-3
v_call: TRBV28
clone_size: .
d_call: .

cdr3_nt: TGCGCCAGCAGCCTTTTAATGGACTACGAGCAGTACTTC
cdr3_aa: CASSLLMDYEQYF
j_call: TRBJ2-7
v_call: TRBV4-1
clone_size: .
d_call: .

cdr3_nt: TGTGCCAGCAGCTTAGACTATCGGGCGCAGTATTTT
cdr3_aa: CASSLDYRAQYF
j_call: TRBJ2-3
v_call: TRBV7-2
clone_size: .
d_call: .

cdr3_nt: TGCGCCAGCAGCCCGACTACCCAGGGGGCCTATGAGCAGTTCTTC
cdr3_aa: CASSPTTQGAYEQFF
j_call: TRBJ2-1
v_call: TRBV5-1
clone_size: .
d_call: TRBD1

cdr3_nt: TGTGCCAGCTCCCGGGGCACTGAAGCTTTCTTT
cdr3_aa: CASSRGTEAFF
j_call: TRBJ1-1
v_call: TRBV19
clone_size: few
d_call: .

cdr3_nt: TGTGCCAGCAGTCGGGACAGGGAATACGAGCAGTACTTC
cdr3_aa: CASSRDREYEQYF
j_call: TRBJ2-7
v_call: TRBV2
clone_size: few
d_call: TRBD1

cdr3_nt: TGTGCCAGCAGTGGAGACAGGGGGGGTTACAATGAGCAGTTCTTC
cdr3_aa: CASSGDRGGYNEQFF
j_call: TRBJ2-1
v_call: TRBV25-1
clone_size: .
d_call: TRBD1

cdr3_nt: TGCGCCAGCAGTGTGGCTAACTATGGCTACACCTTC
cdr3_aa: CASSVANYGYTF
j_call: TRBJ1-2
v_call: TRBV5-1
clone_size: .
d_call: .

cdr3_nt: TGTGCCAGCAGCTTAGTCGGCGCGGGGGCCGGCAATGAGCAGTTCTTC
cdr3_aa: CASSLVGAGAGNEQFF
j_call: TRBJ2-1
v_call: TRBV11-3
clone_size: .
d_call: .

cdr3_nt: TGTGCCAGCAGTGAGGGCAGGGCGTCGGGAAACACCATATATTTT
cdr3_aa: CASSEGRASGNTIYF
j_call: TRBJ1-3
v_call: TRBV6-1
clone_size: .
d_call: .

cdr3_nt: TGTGCCAGCAGCTTAGGAGGGAGGGTGCGTGGAGAGACCCAGTACTTC
cdr3_aa: CASSLGGRVRGETQYF
j_call: TRBJ2-5
v_call: TRBV5-8
clone_size: .
d_call: TRBD2